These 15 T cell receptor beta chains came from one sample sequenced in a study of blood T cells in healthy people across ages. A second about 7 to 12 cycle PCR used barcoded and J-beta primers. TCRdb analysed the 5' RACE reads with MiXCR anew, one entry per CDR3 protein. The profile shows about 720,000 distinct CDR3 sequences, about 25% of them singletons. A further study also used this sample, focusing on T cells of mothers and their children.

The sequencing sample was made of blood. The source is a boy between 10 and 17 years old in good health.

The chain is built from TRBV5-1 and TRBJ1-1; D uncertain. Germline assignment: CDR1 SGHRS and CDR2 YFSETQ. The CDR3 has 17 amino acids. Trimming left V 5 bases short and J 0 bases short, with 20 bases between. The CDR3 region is CASSPTRPDLMNTEAFF. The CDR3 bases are TGCGCCAGCAGTCCAACTCGCCCCGATTTAATGAACACTGAAGCTTTCTTT.

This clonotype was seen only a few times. The CDR3 here is CASRLGQSSYNEQFF. The CDR3 region has the DNA TGTGCCAGCAGACTGGGACAGAGCTCCTACAATGAGCAGTTCTTC. The rearrangement links TRBV6-5 to TRBJ2-1; TRBD1 aligns across 7 bases. CDR1 is MNHEY, CDR2 SVGAGI, per germline. V was pared by 6 bases and J by 0 bases, with 5 bases of the junction left unmatched. This CDR3 region has 15 residues.

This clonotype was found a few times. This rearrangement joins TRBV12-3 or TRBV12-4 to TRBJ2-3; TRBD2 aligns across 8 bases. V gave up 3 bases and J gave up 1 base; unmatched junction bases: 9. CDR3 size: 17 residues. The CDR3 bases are TGTGCCAGCAGTTTGTCGGGGTGGGGACTAGGCACAGATACGCAGTATTTT. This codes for CASSLSGWGLGTDTQYF.

CDR3 nucleotide sequence: TGTGCCAGCAGCACCAGCGGGGGGGCCCTCGGGGAGCTGTTTTTT. This translates into CASSTSGGALGELFF. The chain couples TRBV7-9 to TRBJ2-2, with 10 bases matching TRBD2. Germline trimming cut 5 bases from V and 7 bases from J; bases unmatched to any gene: 7. The V gene's germline CDR1 is SEHNR and CDR2 FQNEAQ (reference sequence). This CDR3 region has 15 residues.

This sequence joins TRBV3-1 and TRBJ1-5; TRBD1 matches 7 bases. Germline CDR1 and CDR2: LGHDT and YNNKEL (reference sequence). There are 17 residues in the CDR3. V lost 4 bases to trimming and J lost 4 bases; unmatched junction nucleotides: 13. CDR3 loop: CASSPYPGTAGNQPQHF. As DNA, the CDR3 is TGTGCCAGCAGCCCCTATCCCGGGACAGCCGGTAATCAGCCCCAGCATTTT.

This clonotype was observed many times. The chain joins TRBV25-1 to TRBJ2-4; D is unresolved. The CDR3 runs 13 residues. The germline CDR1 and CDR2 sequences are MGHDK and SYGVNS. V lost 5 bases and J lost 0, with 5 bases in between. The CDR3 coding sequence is TGTGCCAGCAGTCCTAAAGCCAAAAACATTCAGTACTTC. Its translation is CASSPKAKNIQYF.

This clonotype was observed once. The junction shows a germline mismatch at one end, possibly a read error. CDR3 sequence reads: CASGQDGGAGGYTF. The CDR3 DNA reads TGCGCCAGCGGCCAAGATGGGGGGGCAGGTGGCTACACCTTC. The chain carries TRBV4-3 and TRBJ1-2, with a possible D match to TRBD1 (6 bases). Germline loops: CDR1 LGHNA, CDR2 YSLEER. The CDR3 has 14 amino acids.

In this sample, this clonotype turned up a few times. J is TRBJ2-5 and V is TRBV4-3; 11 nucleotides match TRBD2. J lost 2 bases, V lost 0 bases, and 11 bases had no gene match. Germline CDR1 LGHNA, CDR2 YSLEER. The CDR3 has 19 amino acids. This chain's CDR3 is CASSQDLGEGLAEQETQYF. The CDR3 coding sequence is TGCGCCAGCAGCCAAGATCTAGGTGAGGGACTAGCGGAGCAAGAGACCCAGTACTTC.

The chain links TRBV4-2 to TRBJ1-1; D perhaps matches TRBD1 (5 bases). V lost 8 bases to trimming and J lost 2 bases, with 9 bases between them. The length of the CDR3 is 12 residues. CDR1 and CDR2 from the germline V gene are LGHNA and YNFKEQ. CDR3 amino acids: CASCDRNTEAFF. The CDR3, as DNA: TGTGCCAGCTGCGACAGAAACACTGAAGCTTTCTTT.

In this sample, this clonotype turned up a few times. The CDR3 loop is CASSQLISGETDTQYF. For the CDR3, the DNA is TGCGCCAGCAGCCAGCTGATCTCAGGGGAGACAGATACGCAGTATTTT. The gene calls are TRBV4-1 and TRBJ2-3; a weak D match, TRBD1 (6 bases). This CDR3 has 16 residues. Germline-derived CDR1 and CDR2 are MGHRA and YSYEKL. V was pared by 3 bases and J by 3 bases, with 16 bases between.

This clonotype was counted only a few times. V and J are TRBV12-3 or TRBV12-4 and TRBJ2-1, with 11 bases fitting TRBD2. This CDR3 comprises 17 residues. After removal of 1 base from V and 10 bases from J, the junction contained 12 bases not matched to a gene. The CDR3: CASSLGPIAGGPREQFF. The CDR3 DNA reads TGTGCCAGCAGTTTAGGGCCCATAGCGGGAGGGCCTCGGGAGCAGTTCTTC.

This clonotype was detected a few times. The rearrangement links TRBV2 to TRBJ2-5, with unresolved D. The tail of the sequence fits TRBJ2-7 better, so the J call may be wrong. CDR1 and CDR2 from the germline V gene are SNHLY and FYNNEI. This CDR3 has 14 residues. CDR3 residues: CASSEVLQSYEQYF. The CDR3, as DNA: TGTGCCAGCAGTGAAGTCTTGCAGAGTTACGAGCAGTACTTC.

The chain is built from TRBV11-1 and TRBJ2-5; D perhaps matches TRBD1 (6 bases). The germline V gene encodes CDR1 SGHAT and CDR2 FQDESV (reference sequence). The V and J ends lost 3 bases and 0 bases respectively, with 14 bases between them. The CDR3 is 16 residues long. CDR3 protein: CASSFEGQWDQETQYF. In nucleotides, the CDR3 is TGTGCCAGCAGCTTCGAGGGACAATGGGACCAAGAGACCCAGTACTTC.

Here the CDR3 reads CASSENGQGLMNGYTF. The CDR3 bases are TGTGCCAGCAGTGAGAATGGACAGGGGCTTATGAATGGCTACACCTTC. The V call is TRBV6-1, the J call TRBJ1-2, with TRBD1 matching over 9 bases. CDR3 size: 16 residues. The V gene end was trimmed by 3 bases and the J gene end by 6 bases; junction bases not matched to a gene: 11. Germline CDR1 and CDR2: MNHNS and SASEGT.

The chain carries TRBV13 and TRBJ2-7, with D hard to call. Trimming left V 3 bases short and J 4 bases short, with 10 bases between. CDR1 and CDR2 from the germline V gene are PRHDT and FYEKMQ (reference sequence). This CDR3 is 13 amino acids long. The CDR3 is CASSLQVRYEQYF. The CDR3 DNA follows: TGTGCCAGCAGCTTGCAGGTCCGGTACGAGCAGTACTTC.